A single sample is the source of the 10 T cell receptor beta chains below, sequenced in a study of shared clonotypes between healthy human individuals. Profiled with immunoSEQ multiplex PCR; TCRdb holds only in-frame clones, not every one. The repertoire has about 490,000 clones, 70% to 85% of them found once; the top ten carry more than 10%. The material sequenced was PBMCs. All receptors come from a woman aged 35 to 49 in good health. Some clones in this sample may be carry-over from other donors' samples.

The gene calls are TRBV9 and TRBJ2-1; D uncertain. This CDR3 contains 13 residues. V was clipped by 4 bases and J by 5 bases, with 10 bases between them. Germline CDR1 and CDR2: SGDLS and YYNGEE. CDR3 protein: CASSIRPDNEQFF. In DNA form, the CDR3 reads TGTGCCAGCAGCATCAGACCCGACAATGAGCAGTTCTTC.

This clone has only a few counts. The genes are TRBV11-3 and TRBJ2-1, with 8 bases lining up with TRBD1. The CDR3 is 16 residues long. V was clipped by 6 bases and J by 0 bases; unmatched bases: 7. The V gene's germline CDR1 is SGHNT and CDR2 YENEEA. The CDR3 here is CASSKSTGGSYNEQFF. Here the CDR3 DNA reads TGTGCCAGCAGTAAAAGCACAGGGGGCTCCTACAATGAGCAGTTCTTC.

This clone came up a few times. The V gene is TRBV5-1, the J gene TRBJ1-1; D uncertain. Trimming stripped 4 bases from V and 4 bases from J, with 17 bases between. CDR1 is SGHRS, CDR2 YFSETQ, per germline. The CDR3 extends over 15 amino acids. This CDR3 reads CASSVNGGSATEAFF. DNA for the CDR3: TGCGCCAGCAGCGTAAATGGTGGGTCAGCCACTGAAGCTTTCTTT.

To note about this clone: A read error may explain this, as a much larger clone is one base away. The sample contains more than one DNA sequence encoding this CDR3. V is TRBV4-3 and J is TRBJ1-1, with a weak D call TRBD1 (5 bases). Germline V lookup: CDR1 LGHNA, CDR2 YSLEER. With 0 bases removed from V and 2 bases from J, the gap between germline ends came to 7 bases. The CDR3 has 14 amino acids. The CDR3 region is CASSQDGANTEAFF. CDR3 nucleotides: TGCGCCAGCAGCCAAGACGGGGCTAACACTGAAGCTTTCTTT.

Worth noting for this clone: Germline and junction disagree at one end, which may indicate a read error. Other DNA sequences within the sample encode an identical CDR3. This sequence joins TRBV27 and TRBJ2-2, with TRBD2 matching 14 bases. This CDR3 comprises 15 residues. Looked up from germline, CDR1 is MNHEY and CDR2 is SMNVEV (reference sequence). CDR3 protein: CASSRTSGRFGELFF. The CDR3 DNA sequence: TGTGCCAGCAGTCGGACTAGCGGGAGGTTCGGGGAGTTGTTTTTT.

Here the CDR3 DNA reads TGTGCCAGCAGCTTGGGACAGGGGTGGACGAACACTGAAGCTTTCTTT. Protein product: CASSLGQGWTNTEAFF. The chain uses TRBV11-3 and TRBJ1-1; TRBD1 agrees at 10 bases. The CDR3 extends over 16 amino acids. The junction had 5 bases not matched to a gene; V was cut back by 3 bases and J by 1 base. The V gene's germline CDR1 is SGHNT and CDR2 YENEEA.

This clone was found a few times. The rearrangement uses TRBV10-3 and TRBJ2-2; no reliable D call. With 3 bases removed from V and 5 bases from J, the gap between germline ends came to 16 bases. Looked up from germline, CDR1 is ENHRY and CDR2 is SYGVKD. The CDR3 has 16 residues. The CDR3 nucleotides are TGTGCCATCAGTGACCCACCGGGCCGATCTACCGGGGAGCTGTTTTTT. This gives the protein CAISDPPGRSTGELFF.

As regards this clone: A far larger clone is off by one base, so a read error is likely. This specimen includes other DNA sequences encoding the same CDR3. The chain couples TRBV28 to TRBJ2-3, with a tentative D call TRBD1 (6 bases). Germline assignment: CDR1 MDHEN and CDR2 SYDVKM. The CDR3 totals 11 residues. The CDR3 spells CASSGQHSQYF. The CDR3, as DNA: TGTGCCAGCAGCGGACAGCACTCCCAGTACTTT.

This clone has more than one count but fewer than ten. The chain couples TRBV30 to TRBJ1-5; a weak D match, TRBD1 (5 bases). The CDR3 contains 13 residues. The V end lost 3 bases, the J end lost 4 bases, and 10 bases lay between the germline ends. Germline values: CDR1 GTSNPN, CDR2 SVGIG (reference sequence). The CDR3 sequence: CAWRKGLNQPQHF. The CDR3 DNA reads TGTGCCTGGAGGAAGGGACTGAATCAGCCCCAGCATTTT.

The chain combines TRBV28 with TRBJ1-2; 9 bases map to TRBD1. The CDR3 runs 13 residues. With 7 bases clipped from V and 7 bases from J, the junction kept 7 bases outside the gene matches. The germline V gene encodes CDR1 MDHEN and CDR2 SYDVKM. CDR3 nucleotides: TGTGCCAGCAAATTACAGGGGGCGAGTGGCTACACCTTC. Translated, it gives CASKLQGASGYTF.